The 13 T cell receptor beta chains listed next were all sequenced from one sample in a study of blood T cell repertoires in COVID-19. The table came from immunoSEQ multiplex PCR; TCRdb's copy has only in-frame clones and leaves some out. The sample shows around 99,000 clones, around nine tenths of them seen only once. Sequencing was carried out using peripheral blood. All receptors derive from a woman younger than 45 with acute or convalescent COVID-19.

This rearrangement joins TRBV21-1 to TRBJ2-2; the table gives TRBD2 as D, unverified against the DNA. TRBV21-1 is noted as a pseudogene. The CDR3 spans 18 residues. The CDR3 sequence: CASSSTPGTSGGTGELFF. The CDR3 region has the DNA TGTGCCAGCAGCAGCACCCCCGGGACTAGCGGGGGCACCGGGGAGCTGTTTTTT.

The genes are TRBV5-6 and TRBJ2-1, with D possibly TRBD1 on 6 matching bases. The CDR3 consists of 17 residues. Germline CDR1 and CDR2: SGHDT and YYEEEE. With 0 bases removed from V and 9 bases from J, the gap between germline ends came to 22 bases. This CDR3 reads CASSLAMGATGIGEQFF. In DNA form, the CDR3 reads TGTGCCAGCAGCTTGGCCATGGGGGCTACCGGCATTGGTGAGCAGTTCTTC.

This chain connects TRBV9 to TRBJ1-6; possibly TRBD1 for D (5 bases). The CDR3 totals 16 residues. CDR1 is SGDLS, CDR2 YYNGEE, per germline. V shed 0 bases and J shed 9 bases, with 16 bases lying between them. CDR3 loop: CASSVGEGPARSPLHF. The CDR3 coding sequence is TGTGCCAGCAGCGTAGGGGAGGGGCCGGCGCGTTCACCCCTCCACTTT. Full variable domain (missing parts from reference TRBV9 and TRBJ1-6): DSGVTQTPKHLITATGQRVTLRCSPRSGDLSVYWYQQSLDQGLQFLIQYYNGEERAKGNILERFSAQQFPDLHSELNLSSLELGDSALYFCASSVGEGPARSPLHFGNGTRLTVT.

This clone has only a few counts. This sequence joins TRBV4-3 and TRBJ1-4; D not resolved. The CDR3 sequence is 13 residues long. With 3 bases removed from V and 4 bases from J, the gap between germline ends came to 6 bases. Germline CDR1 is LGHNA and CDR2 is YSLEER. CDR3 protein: CASSQGYNEKLFF. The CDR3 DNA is TGCGCCAGCAGCCAGGGCTATAATGAAAAACTGTTTTTT.

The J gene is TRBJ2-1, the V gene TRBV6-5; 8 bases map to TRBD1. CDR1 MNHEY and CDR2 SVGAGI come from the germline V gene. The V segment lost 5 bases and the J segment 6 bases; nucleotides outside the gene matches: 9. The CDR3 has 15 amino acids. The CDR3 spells CASSRSGQGANEQFF. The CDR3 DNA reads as TGTGCCAGCAGTCGGTCTGGACAGGGCGCCAATGAGCAGTTCTTC.

The CDR3 DNA follows: TGTGCCAGTAGTATTACGGGCAGGGGGAACACTGAAGCTTTCTTT. It translates to CASSITGRGNTEAFF. This chain uses TRBV19 with TRBJ1-1, with D possibly TRBD1 on 6 matching bases. Trimming cost V 3 bases and J 1 base, with 12 bases left between them. The CDR3 extends over 15 amino acids. CDR1 is LNHDA and CDR2 is SQIVND in the germline V gene (reference sequence).

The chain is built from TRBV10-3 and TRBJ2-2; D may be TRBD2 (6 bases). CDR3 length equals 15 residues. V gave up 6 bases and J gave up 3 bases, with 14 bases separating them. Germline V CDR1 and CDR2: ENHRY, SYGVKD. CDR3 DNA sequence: TGTGCCATCAGCGAACTTGGAGGGGACACCGGGGAGCTGTTTTTT. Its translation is CAISELGGDTGELFF.

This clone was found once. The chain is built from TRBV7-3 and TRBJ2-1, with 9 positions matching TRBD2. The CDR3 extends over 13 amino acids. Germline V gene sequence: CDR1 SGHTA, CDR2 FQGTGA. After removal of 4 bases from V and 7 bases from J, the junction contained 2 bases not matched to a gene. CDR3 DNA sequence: TGTGCCAGCAGCTCGAGCGGGGGGAATGAGCAGTTCTTC. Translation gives CASSSSGGNEQFF.

The CDR3 DNA follows: TGTGCCAGAGGCGCTGGGGGGTTTACTGAAGCTTTCTTT. Protein product: CARGAGGFTEAFF. The chain joins TRBV2 to TRBJ1-1; the D gene is possibly TRBD1 (5 bases). The germline V and J ends were trimmed by 9 bases and 5 bases, with 16 bases remaining between them. The germline CDR1 and CDR2 sequences are SNHLY and FYNNEI. The CDR3 loop spans 13 amino acids.

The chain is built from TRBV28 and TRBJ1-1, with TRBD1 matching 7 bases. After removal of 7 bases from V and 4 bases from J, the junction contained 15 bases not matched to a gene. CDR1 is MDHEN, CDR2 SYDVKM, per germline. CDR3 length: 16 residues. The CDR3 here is CASTPPETGWSTEAFF. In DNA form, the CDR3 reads TGTGCCAGCACCCCGCCCGAGACAGGGTGGAGCACTGAAGCTTTCTTT.

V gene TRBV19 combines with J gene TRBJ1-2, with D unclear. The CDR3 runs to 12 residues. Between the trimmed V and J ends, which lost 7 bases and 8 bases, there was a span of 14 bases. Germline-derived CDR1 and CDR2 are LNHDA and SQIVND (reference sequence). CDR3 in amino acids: CASTQPEGGYTF. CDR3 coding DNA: TGTGCCAGTACCCAGCCCGAGGGAGGCTACACCTTC.

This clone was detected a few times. The CDR3 DNA is TGTGCCAGCAGCCGACAACTAGCGGGGGGCACAGATACGCAGTATTTT. Protein sequence: CASSRQLAGGTDTQYF. J is TRBJ2-3 and V is TRBV5-4; 11 bases line up with TRBD2. V was clipped by 4 bases and J by 1 base; unmatched bases: 5. CDR3 length equals 16 residues. Germline loops: CDR1 SGHNT, CDR2 YYREEE (reference sequence).

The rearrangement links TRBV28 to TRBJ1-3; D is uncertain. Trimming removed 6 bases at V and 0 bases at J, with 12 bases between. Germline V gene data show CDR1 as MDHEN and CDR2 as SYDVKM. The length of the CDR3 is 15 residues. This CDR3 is CASRLSVFSGNTIYF. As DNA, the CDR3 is TGTGCCAGCAGACTATCGGTTTTCTCTGGAAACACCATATATTTT.